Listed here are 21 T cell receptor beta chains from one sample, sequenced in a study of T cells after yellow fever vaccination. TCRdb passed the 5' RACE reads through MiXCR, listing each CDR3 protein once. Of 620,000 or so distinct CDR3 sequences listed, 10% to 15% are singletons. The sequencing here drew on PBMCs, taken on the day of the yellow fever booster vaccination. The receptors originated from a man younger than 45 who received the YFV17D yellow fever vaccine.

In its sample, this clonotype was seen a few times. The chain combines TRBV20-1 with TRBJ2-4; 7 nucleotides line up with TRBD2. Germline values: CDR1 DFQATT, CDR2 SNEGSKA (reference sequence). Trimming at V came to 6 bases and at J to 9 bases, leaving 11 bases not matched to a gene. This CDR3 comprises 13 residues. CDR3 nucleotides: TGCAGTGCCATCATTGGGGGGGGGGGCATTCAGTACTTC. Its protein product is CSAIIGGGGIQYF.

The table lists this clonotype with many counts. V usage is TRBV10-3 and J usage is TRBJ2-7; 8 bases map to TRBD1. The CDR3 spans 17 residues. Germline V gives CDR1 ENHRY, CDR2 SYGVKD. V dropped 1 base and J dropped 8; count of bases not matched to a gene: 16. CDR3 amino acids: CAISEWSGPTQGGKQYF. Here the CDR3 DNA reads TGTGCCATCAGTGAGTGGTCGGGGCCAACACAGGGGGGAAAGCAGTACTTC.

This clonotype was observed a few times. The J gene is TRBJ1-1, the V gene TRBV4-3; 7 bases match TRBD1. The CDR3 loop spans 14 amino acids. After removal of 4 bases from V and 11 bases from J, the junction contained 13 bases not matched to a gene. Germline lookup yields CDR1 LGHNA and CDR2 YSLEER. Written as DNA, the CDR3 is TGCGCCAGCAGCCTCCTTGTCGGGGACAGACGCGCTTTCTTT. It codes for CASSLLVGDRRAFF.

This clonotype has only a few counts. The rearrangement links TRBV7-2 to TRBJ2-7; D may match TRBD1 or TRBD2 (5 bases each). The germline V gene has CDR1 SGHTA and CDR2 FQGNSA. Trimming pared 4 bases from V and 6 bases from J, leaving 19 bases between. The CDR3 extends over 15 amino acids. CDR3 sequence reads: CASSSRVGDSLEQYF. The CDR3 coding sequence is TGTGCCAGCAGCTCTAGGGTGGGGGATAGTCTCGAGCAGTACTTC.

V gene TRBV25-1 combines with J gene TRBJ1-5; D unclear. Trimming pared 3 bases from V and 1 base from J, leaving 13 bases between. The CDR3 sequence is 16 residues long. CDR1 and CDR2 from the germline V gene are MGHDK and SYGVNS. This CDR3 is CASSESGTVSNQPQHF. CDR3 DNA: TGTGCCAGCAGTGAGTCAGGAACCGTGAGCAATCAGCCCCAGCATTTT.

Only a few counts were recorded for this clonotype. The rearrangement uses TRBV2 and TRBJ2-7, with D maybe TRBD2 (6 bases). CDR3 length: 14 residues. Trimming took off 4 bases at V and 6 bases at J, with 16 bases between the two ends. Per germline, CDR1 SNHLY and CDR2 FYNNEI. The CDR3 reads CASSGRILLAEQYF. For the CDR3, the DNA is TGTGCCAGCAGTGGCAGGATACTACTAGCCGAGCAGTACTTC.

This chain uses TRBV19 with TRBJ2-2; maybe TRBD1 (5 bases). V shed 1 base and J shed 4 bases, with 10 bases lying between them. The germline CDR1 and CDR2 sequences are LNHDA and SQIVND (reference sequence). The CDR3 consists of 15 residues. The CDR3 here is CASSIGGGGTGELFF. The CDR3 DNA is TGTGCCAGTAGTATAGGGGGCGGTGGCACCGGGGAGCTGTTTTTT. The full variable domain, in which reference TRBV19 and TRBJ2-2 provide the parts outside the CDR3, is DGGITQSPKYLFRKEGQNVTLSCEQNLNHDAMYWYRQDPGQGLRLIYYSQIVNDFQKGDIAEGYSVSREKKESFPLTVTSAQKNPTAFYLCASSIGGGGTGELFFGEGSRLTVL.

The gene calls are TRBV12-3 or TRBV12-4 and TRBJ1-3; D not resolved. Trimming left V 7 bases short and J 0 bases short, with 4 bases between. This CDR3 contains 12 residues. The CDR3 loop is CASMASGNTIYF. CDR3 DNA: TGTGCCAGCATGGCCTCTGGAAACACCATATATTTT.

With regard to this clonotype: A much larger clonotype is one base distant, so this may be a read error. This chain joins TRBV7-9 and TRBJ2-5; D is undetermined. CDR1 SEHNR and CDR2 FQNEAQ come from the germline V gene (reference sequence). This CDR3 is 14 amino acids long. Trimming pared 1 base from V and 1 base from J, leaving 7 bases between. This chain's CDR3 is CASSLGVLQETQYF. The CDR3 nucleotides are TGTGCCAGCAGCTTAGGTGTCCTCCAAGAGACCCAGTACTTC.

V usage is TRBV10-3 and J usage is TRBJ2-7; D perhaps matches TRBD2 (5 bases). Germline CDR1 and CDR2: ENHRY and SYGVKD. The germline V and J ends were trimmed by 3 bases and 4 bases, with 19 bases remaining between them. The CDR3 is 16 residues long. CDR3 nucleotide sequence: TGTGCCATCAGTGATACAAGGAGCGGCTTCTTTTACGAGCAGTACTTC. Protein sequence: CAISDTRSGFFYEQYF.

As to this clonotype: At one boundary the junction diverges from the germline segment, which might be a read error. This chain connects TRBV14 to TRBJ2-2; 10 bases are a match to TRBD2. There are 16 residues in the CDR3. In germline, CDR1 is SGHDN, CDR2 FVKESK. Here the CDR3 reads CASSPLAGGPTGEPFF. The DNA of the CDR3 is TGTGCCAGCAGCCCTTTAGCGGGAGGACCAACCGGGGAGCCGTTTTTT. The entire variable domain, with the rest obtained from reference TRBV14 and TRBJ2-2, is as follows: EAGVTQFPSHSVIEKGQTVTLRCDPISGHDNLYWYRRVMGKEIKFLLHFVKESKQDESGMPNNRFLAERTGGTYSTLKVQPAELEDSGVYFCASSPLAGGPTGEPFFGEGSRLTVL.

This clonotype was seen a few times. CDR3 amino acids: CSAGLSGGRAYNEQFF. Written as DNA, the CDR3 is TGCAGTGCCGGTCTGTCGGGCGGGAGGGCCTACAATGAGCAGTTCTTC. This chain connects TRBV20-1 to TRBJ2-1; 9 bases align to TRBD2. Germline V gives CDR1 DFQATT, CDR2 SNEGSKA (reference sequence). The V segment lost 6 bases and the J segment 2 bases; nucleotides outside the gene matches: 11. This CDR3 has 16 residues.

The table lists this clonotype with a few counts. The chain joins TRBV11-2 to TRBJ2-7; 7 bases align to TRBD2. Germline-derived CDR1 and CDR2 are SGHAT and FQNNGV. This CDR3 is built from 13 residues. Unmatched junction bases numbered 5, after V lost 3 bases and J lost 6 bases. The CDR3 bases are TGTGCCAGCAGCTTTGCGGGAGTTTTCGAGCAGTACTTC. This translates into CASSFAGVFEQYF.

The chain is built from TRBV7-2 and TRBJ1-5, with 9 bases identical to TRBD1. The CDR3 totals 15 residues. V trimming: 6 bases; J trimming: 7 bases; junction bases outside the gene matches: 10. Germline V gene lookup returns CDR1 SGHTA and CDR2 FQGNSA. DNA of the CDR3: TGTGCCAGCAGGTTGTGGGGACAGGGCCAACAGCCCCAGCATTTT. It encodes CASRLWGQGQQPQHF.

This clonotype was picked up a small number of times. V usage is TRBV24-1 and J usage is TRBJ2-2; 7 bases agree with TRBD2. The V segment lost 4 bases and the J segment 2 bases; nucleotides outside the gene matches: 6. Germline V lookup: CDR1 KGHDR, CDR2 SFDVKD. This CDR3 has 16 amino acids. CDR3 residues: CATSDGGRANTGELFF. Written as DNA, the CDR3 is TGTGCCACCAGTGACGGGGGGAGGGCCAACACCGGGGAGCTGTTTTTT.

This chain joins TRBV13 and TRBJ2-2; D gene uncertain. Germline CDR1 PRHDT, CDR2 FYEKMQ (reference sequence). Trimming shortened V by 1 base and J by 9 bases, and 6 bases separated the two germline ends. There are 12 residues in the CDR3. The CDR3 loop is CASSLEPRELFF. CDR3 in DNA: TGTGCCAGCAGCTTAGAACCGAGGGAGCTGTTTTTT.

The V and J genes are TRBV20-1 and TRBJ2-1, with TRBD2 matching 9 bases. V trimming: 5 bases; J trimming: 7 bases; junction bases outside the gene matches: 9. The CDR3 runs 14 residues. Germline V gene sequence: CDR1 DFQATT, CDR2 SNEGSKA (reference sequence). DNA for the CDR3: TGCAGTGCTGAGGCGGGAGGGAGGGGGAATGAGCAGTTCTTC. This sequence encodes CSAEAGGRGNEQFF.

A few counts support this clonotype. The CDR3 nucleotides read TGTGCCACCAGTGACACCGACAGGGGGCAAGAGACCCAGTACTTC. This encodes CATSDTDRGQETQYF. The chain recombines TRBV24-1 with TRBJ2-5; 9 bases agree with TRBD1. Trimming took 4 bases from V and 2 from J; bases not matched to a gene: 4. The CDR3 length is 15 residues. In germline, CDR1 is KGHDR, CDR2 SFDVKD.

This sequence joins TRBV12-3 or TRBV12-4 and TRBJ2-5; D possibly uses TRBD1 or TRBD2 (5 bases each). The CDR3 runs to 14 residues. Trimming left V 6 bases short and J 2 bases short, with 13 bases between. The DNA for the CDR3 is TGTGCCAGCAGCTTTCCCGGGACGCAAGAGACCCAGTACTTC. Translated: CASSFPGTQETQYF.

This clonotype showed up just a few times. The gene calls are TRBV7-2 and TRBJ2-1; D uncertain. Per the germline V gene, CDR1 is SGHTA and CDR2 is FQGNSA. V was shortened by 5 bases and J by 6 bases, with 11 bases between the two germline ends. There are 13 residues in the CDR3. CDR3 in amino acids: CASSLVFGNEQFF. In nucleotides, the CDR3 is TGTGCCAGCAGCCTAGTATTCGGCAATGAGCAGTTCTTC.

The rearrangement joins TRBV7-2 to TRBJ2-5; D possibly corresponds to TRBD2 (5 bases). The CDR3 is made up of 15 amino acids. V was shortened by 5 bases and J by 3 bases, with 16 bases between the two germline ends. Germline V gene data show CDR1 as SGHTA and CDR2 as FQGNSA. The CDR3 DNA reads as TGTGCCAGCAGCCAGTCCTTTGGGGAGAAAGAGACCCAGTACTTC. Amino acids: CASSQSFGEKETQYF.